This TCR beta chain was identified in a study of blood T cell repertoires in COVID-19. Study-wide context: COVID-19 samples from acute and convalescent phases originated in the United States, Italy and Spain.

The authors' processing: Nucleated cell counts were estimated from reference gene primer amplification. Libraries were prepared by immunoSEQ multiplex PCR; TCRdb keeps only in-frame clonotypes and omits some of them. The V and J calls and clone size are taken from that table; D and trimming were inferred from the DNA. The data contain tens of thousands of clones, about 85% of them seen just once; the ten biggest clones take up roughly 40%. The V gene's germline CDR1 is SGHNT and CDR2 YYREEE (reference sequence). V lost 1 base and J lost 5; bases outside the gene matches: 12. The CDR3 is 17 amino acids.

V gene TRBV5-4 combines with J gene TRBJ2-1; 7 nucleotides match TRBD1. This clonotype was obtained from a man aged 80 or over with acute or convalescent COVID-19. Input material: peripheral blood. The CDR3 coding sequence is TGTGCCAGCAGCTTGTTCCTAGGGACAGTAAAACACAATGAGCAGTTCTTC. Its translation: CASSLFLGTVKHNEQFF.